The 7 T cell receptor beta chains presented below share a single source sample, sequenced in a study of naive CD8 T cells in extremely preterm neonates. Clones were read by immunoSEQ multiplex PCR, and TCRdb kept only the in-frame ones, dropping some. There are around 4,600 clones in the sample; approximately 98% occur only once, and 0.55% to 0.6% lies in the top ten. Sequenced: naive CD8+ T cells from blood. The source of these receptors is a human donor in good health.

V gene TRBV27 combines with J gene TRBJ2-7; TRBD1 might be the D (6 bases). The CDR3 runs to 15 residues. The germline V and J ends were trimmed by 5 bases and 0 bases, with 14 bases remaining between them. CDR1 and CDR2 from the germline V gene are MNHEY and SMNVEV (reference sequence). CDR3 protein: CASSLTGTYSYEQYF. DNA of the CDR3: TGTGCCAGCAGTCTAACGGGGACATACTCCTACGAGCAGTACTTC.

The chain combines TRBV5-6 with TRBJ1-4; maybe TRBD1 (6 bases). The length of the CDR3 is 13 residues. Trimming shortened V by 0 bases and J by 10 bases, and 10 bases separated the two germline ends. Looked up from germline, CDR1 is SGHDT and CDR2 is YYEEEE. CDR3 DNA sequence: TGTGCCAGCAGCTTGGGGGCAGGGGCAAAACTGTTTTTT. It encodes CASSLGAGAKLFF.

This chain's CDR3 is CASSWGPYSTSGRADDTQYF. CDR3 nucleotides: TGTGCCAGCAGCTGGGGCCCATACTCCACTAGCGGGAGGGCCGATGATACGCAGTATTTT. V gene TRBV7-3 combines with J gene TRBJ2-3; 13 nucleotides align to TRBD2. The CDR3 sequence is 20 residues long. After removal of 4 bases from V and 6 bases from J, the junction contained 19 bases not matched to a gene. Germline lookup yields CDR1 SGHTA and CDR2 FQGTGA.

In nucleotides, the CDR3 is TGTGCCAGCAGTCGGGGTGTCGAGCAGTTCTTC. Its translation: CASSRGVEQFF. The chain carries TRBV27 and TRBJ2-1; D perhaps matches TRBD2 (5 bases). The CDR3 is 11 residues long. The ends were cut back, 5 bases at V and 10 bases at J, with 9 bases in the middle. Germline CDR1 is MNHEY and CDR2 is SMNVEV (reference sequence).

J is TRBJ2-7 and V is TRBV5-8, with 10 bases identical to TRBD2. The germline V gene encodes CDR1 SGHTS and CDR2 YDEGEE. The CDR3 has 16 residues. The trim removed 1 base at V and 7 bases at J, leaving 11 bases unmatched. In DNA, the CDR3 is TGTGCCAGCAGCTTGTTTTCTAGCGGGAGTCTGGATGAGCAGTACTTC. It translates to CASSLFSSGSLDEQYF.

As regards this clone: Relative to the germline gene, one junction end is altered; a read error may explain this. The V gene is TRBV7-7, the J gene TRBJ2-1, with D possibly being TRBD1 (6 bases). The CDR3 sequence is 15 residues long. The germline V gene encodes CDR1 SSHAT and CDR2 FNYEAQ (reference sequence). The DNA for the CDR3 is TGTGCTAGCAGCCGATTACCACAGGGTAACGATGAGCAGTTCTTC. This encodes CASSRLPQGNDEQFF.

As for this clone: Other DNA sequences within the sample encode an identical CDR3. DNA of the CDR3: TGTGCCAGCAGCTCGGGACTAGCGGCGTACAATGAGCAGTTCTTC. It encodes CASSSGLAAYNEQFF. V usage is TRBV13 and J usage is TRBJ2-1; 11 nucleotides line up with TRBD2. The V gene's germline CDR1 is PRHDT and CDR2 FYEKMQ (reference sequence). The CDR3 runs 15 residues. J lost 4 bases, V lost 4 bases, and 3 bases had no gene match.